One sample yielded the 28 T cell receptor beta chains listed below, sequenced in a study of technical replicates of blood from several donors (dated by TCRdb to the late 2010s). The library was obtained by the immunoSEQ multiplex PCR assay. Drawn from immuneACCESS, this table holds only the in-frame rearrangements with V and J called that TCRdb kept. Clones are partly lost; checked studies trace under half to an unresolved V gene and leave the rest unexplained. This sample has roughly 80,000 clones in its table, and 90% to 95% of those were observed once. Of the sample, 0.39% falls within the top ten clones. Material for sequencing was T cells isolated from PBMCs. These receptors were obtained from a human donor in good health.

This clone has just one count. This sequence joins TRBV7-3 and TRBJ1-3; D is perhaps TRBD1 (5 bases). The CDR3 is 16 residues long. CDR1 is SGHTA, CDR2 FQGTGA, per germline. Trimming cost V 5 bases and J 1 base, with 15 bases left between them. CDR3 sequence: CASSRDPGWSGNTIYF. Here the CDR3 DNA reads TGTGCCAGCAGCCGCGATCCAGGGTGGTCTGGAAACACCATATATTTT.

This clone was picked up a small number of times. This chain connects TRBV27 to TRBJ1-1; D is unresolved. Deletions cut 3 bases from V and 1 base from J, with 9 bases between. CDR1 MNHEY and CDR2 SMNVEV come from the germline V gene (reference sequence). This CDR3 comprises 14 residues. The CDR3 DNA is TGTGCCAGCAGTTTGGTCCCAGGGAACACTGAAGCTTTCTTT. This sequence encodes CASSLVPGNTEAFF.

The count of this clone is one. The V gene is TRBV6-5, the J gene TRBJ2-3; TRBD2 agrees at 7 bases. The trim removed 9 bases at V and 6 bases at J, leaving 9 bases unmatched. The CDR3 consists of 13 residues. Germline-derived CDR1 and CDR2 are MNHEY and SVGAGI. This chain's CDR3 is CASNKLAADTQYF. The CDR3 DNA is TGTGCCAGTAACAAGCTAGCGGCGGATACGCAGTATTTT.

The chain couples TRBV9 to TRBJ2-3; 9 nucleotides line up with TRBD2. The CDR3 consists of 17 residues. Germline V gene data show CDR1 as SGDLS and CDR2 as YYNGEE. V was pared by 0 bases and J by 4 bases, with 9 bases of the junction left unmatched. The CDR3 protein is CASSVVGSGGLSDTQYF. The CDR3 nucleotides are TGTGCCAGCAGCGTAGTGGGTAGCGGGGGATTATCAGATACGCAGTATTTT.

The chain links TRBV7-8 to TRBJ2-7; 9 nucleotides match TRBD1. The CDR3 length is 15 residues. Germline CDR1 SGHVS, CDR2 FQNEAQ. Germline trimming cut 2 bases from V and 4 bases from J; bases unmatched to any gene: 6. This chain's CDR3 is CASSLPGTGTYEQYF. Here the CDR3 DNA reads TGTGCCAGCAGCTTACCCGGGACAGGGACGTACGAGCAGTACTTC.

The J gene is TRBJ2-2, the V gene TRBV5-1; 9 bases match TRBD2. With 1 base clipped from V and 2 bases from J, the junction kept 0 bases outside the gene matches. The CDR3 has 15 amino acids. Germline values: CDR1 SGHRS, CDR2 YFSETQ. The CDR3, as DNA: TGCGCCAGCAGCTTGCTAGCGGGAAACACCGGGGAGCTGTTTTTT. Its protein product is CASSLLAGNTGELFF.

The CDR3 nucleotides read TGTGCCAGCAGGGGCAACGGGGAAAATGAGCAGTTCTTC. It encodes CASRGNGENEQFF. This sequence joins TRBV7-3 and TRBJ2-1; D is perhaps TRBD2 (5 bases). Trimming stripped 6 bases from V and 7 bases from J, with 13 bases between. CDR3 length: 13 residues. CDR1 is SGHTA and CDR2 is FQGTGA in the germline V gene. The entire variable domain, with the rest obtained from reference TRBV7-3 and TRBJ2-1, is as follows: GAGVSQTPSNKVTEKGKYVELRCDPISGHTALYWYRQSLGQGPEFLIYFQGTGAADDSGLPNDRFFAVRPEGSVSTLKIQRTERGDSAVYLCASRGNGENEQFFGPGTRLTVL.

The chain combines TRBV11-3 with TRBJ2-2; 8 bases line up with TRBD2. J lost 1 base, V lost 6 bases, and 4 bases had no gene match. The CDR3 length is 15 residues. CDR1 is SGHNT, CDR2 YENEEA, per germline. CDR3 amino acids: CASRESGGNTGELFF. CDR3 DNA: TGTGCCAGCAGGGAGAGCGGGGGGAACACCGGGGAGCTGTTTTTT.

This chain connects TRBV6-1 to TRBJ1-1; no clear D. The V end lost 3 bases, the J end lost 5 bases, and 13 bases lay between the germline ends. This CDR3 is built from 14 residues. Germline CDR1 and CDR2: MNHNS and SASEGT. CDR3 in amino acids: CASSDVGGSTEAFF. The CDR3, as DNA: TGTGCCAGCAGTGATGTCGGAGGGTCAACTGAAGCTTTCTTT.

The gene calls are TRBV11-3 and TRBJ2-2, with 7 positions matching TRBD2. Germline CDR1 reads SGHNT; CDR2 reads YENEEA. This CDR3 comprises 13 residues. J gave up 8 bases and V 5 bases, and 5 bases lay outside the gene matches. CDR3 sequence reads: CASSVREMGELFF. CDR3 DNA sequence: TGTGCCAGCAGCGTGCGGGAGATGGGGGAGCTGTTTTTT.

The chain links TRBV5-4 to TRBJ2-5; 9 nucleotides line up with TRBD1. The germline CDR1 and CDR2 sequences are SGHNT and YYREEE (reference sequence). The V segment lost 4 bases and the J segment 3 bases; nucleotides outside the gene matches: 4. The CDR3 contains 14 residues. Here the CDR3 reads CASSLGTGKETQYF. In DNA form, the CDR3 reads TGTGCCAGCAGCCTTGGGACAGGGAAAGAGACCCAGTACTTC. Using reference TRBV5-4 and TRBJ2-5 for the parts outside the CDR3, the full variable domain is ETGVTQSPTHLIKTRGQQVTLRCSSQSGHNTVSWYQQALGQGPQFIFQYYREEENGRGNFPPRFSGLQFPNYSSELNVNALELDDSALYLCASSLGTGKETQYFGPGTRLLVL.

V and J are TRBV6-9 and TRBJ1-4; D remains ambiguous. The V gene's germline CDR1 is MNHGY and CDR2 SVAAGI. V lost 7 bases and J lost 5, with 14 bases in between. The CDR3 has 14 residues. The CDR3, as DNA: TGTGCCAGCAATCCGGACTGGTGGAATGAAAAACTGTTTTTT. Its protein is CASNPDWWNEKLFF.

The chain couples TRBV5-8 to TRBJ1-5; D is unclear. V lost 4 bases to trimming and J lost 5 bases, with 10 bases between them. This CDR3 has 13 amino acids. Per germline, CDR1 SGHTS and CDR2 YDEGEE. The chain's CDR3 is CASSLQRDQPQHF. The CDR3 DNA reads TGTGCCAGCAGCCTACAACGGGATCAGCCCCAGCATTTT.

V and J are TRBV28 and TRBJ2-3, with TRBD2 identical over 7 bases. The CDR3 contains 16 residues. Losses at the gene ends were 1 base for V and 0 bases for J; bases not matched to a gene: 4. The germline CDR1 and CDR2 sequences are MDHEN and SYDVKM. Here the CDR3 DNA reads TGTGCCAGCAGTTTATTGTGGGGGGGTAGCACAGATACGCAGTATTTT. Amino acid sequence: CASSLLWGGSTDTQYF.

This chain connects TRBV5-4 to TRBJ2-3; a possible D gene is TRBD1 (6 bases). In germline, CDR1 is SGHNT, CDR2 YYREEE (reference sequence). V lost 3 bases to trimming and J lost 2 bases, with 16 bases between them. CDR3 length: 16 residues. As DNA, the CDR3 is TGTGCCAGCAGCTCAGGGGCCCCAGGGATCACAGATACGCAGTATTTT. This gives the protein CASSSGAPGITDTQYF.

The DNA for the CDR3 is TGTGCCAGCAGCTTCCTGGGGCGCGACACCGGGGAGCTGTTTTTT. Its protein is CASSFLGRDTGELFF. J is TRBJ2-2 and V is TRBV5-4; weak D call: TRBD1 (5 bases). Germline-derived CDR1 and CDR2 are SGHNT and YYREEE (reference sequence). V lost 2 bases to trimming and J lost 3 bases, with 11 bases between them. This CDR3 region has 15 residues.

The chain joins TRBV4-2 to TRBJ2-6, with D tentatively TRBD1 (5 bases). The CDR3 runs to 17 residues. The germline V and J ends were trimmed by 0 bases and 0 bases, with 9 bases remaining between them. Looked up from germline, CDR1 is LGHNA and CDR2 is YNFKEQ. The CDR3 here is CASSQDRQSSGANVLTF. In nucleotides, the CDR3 is TGTGCCAGCAGCCAAGATCGACAGTCCTCTGGGGCCAACGTCCTGACTTTC.

The V gene is TRBV27, the J gene TRBJ1-2, with D unclear. The germline V gene encodes CDR1 MNHEY and CDR2 SMNVEV (reference sequence). CDR3 length equals 14 residues. The V gene lost 1 base and the J gene lost 2 bases, with 8 bases spanning the gap. CDR3 coding DNA: TGTGCCAGCAGTTTATTGGCAACCAACTATGGCTACACCTTC. Translating gives CASSLLATNYGYTF.

The chain couples TRBV19 to TRBJ2-1; perhaps TRBD1 as D (5 bases). This CDR3 region has 13 residues. V was shortened by 5 bases and J by 6 bases, with 11 bases between the two germline ends. CDR1 and CDR2 (germline): LNHDA, SQIVND (reference sequence). CDR3 in DNA: TGTGCCAGTAGTCCGGCAGGGCGCAATGAGCAGTTCTTC. The encoded protein is CASSPAGRNEQFF.

V gene TRBV18 combines with J gene TRBJ2-1; TRBD2 matches at 11 bases. Germline loops: CDR1 KGHSH, CDR2 LQKENI. V shed 4 bases, J shed 4 bases, and the junction held 6 bases outside the gene matches. This CDR3 is built from 16 residues. The CDR3 nucleotides are TGTGCCAGCTCACTTTCCGGGACTAGCGGTTACAATGAGCAGTTCTTC. It is translated as CASSLSGTSGYNEQFF.

The chain carries TRBV2 and TRBJ1-2; 7 nucleotides align to TRBD1. V was pared by 6 bases and J by 3 bases, with 1 base of the junction left unmatched. The CDR3 extends over 12 amino acids. Germline V lookup: CDR1 SNHLY, CDR2 FYNNEI. In nucleotides, the CDR3 is TGTGCCAGCAGGGGACAGTACTATGGCTACACCTTC. It specifies CASRGQYYGYTF.

The table lists this clone with a few counts. The chain links TRBV11-2 to TRBJ1-1; D may be TRBD1 (5 bases). Germline CDR1 and CDR2: SGHAT and FQNNGV. Trimming took off 2 bases at V and 6 bases at J, with 13 bases between the two ends. The CDR3 is 14 residues long. CDR3 nucleotide sequence: TGTGCCAGCAGCTTACTACGACGGGGGGCTGAAGCTTTCTTT. Translating it yields CASSLLRRGAEAFF.

The chain joins TRBV7-9 to TRBJ2-1; no reliable D call. Germline assignment: CDR1 SEHNR and CDR2 FQNEAQ (reference sequence). Deletions cut 4 bases from V and 0 bases from J, with 13 bases between. The CDR3 contains 16 residues. Here the CDR3 reads CASSSPRRSSYNEQFF. CDR3 coding DNA: TGTGCCAGCAGCTCCCCGCGGAGAAGCTCCTACAATGAGCAGTTCTTC. The full variable domain, rest sourced from reference TRBV7-9 and TRBJ2-1, is DTGVSQNPRHKITKRGQNVTFRCDPISEHNRLYWYRQTLGQGPEFLTYFQNEAQLEKSRLLSDRFSAERPKGSFSTLEIQRTEQGDSAMYLCASSSPRRSSYNEQFFGPGTRLTVL.

DNA for the CDR3: TGTGCCTGGAGTGGGGGGGGCACTTCGAATCAGCCCCAGCATTTT. Translation: CAWSGGGTSNQPQHF. The rearrangement links TRBV30 to TRBJ1-5; possible D gene TRBD1, 6 bases. The CDR3 contains 15 residues. Trimming pared 1 base from V and 4 bases from J, leaving 14 bases between. Germline V gives CDR1 GTSNPN, CDR2 SVGIG (reference sequence).

The genes are TRBV4-3 and TRBJ2-5; 9 nucleotides align to TRBD2. The CDR3 consists of 16 residues. Trimming at V came to 0 bases and at J to 6 bases, leaving 8 bases not matched to a gene. Germline V lookup: CDR1 LGHNA, CDR2 YSLEER. CDR3 bases: TGCGCCAGCAGCCAAGATGCGGGAGGGCCGGGAAAGACCCAGTACTTC. Amino acid sequence: CASSQDAGGPGKTQYF.

This sequence joins TRBV5-8 and TRBJ1-4; D is possibly TRBD1 (6 bases). Germline V gene lookup returns CDR1 SGHTS and CDR2 YDEGEE. Trimming cost V 0 bases and J 7 bases, with 13 bases left between them. This CDR3 contains 15 residues. The CDR3 nucleotides read TGTGCCAGCAGCTTGGCGGGCAGGGGTAGTGAAAAACTGTTTTTT. It specifies CASSLAGRGSEKLFF.

This chain connects TRBV15 to TRBJ1-1; TRBD1 matches at 10 bases. The germline CDR1 and CDR2 sequences are LNHNV and YYDKDF (reference sequence). This CDR3 has 15 residues. V dropped 1 base and J dropped 3; count of bases not matched to a gene: 2. The CDR3 here is CATSRGTGGYTEAFF. CDR3 sequence (DNA): TGTGCCACCAGCAGAGGGACAGGGGGTTACACTGAAGCTTTCTTT.

The chain carries TRBV5-6 and TRBJ2-2, with D tentatively TRBD2 (6 bases). The CDR3 has 15 residues. From germline, CDR1 is SGHDT and CDR2 YYEEEE. V was clipped by 4 bases and J by 6 bases, with 16 bases between them. The CDR3 DNA reads as TGTGCCAGCAGCACCAGGGATAGGAGGGCCGGGGAGCTGTTTTTT. As protein: CASSTRDRRAGELFF.